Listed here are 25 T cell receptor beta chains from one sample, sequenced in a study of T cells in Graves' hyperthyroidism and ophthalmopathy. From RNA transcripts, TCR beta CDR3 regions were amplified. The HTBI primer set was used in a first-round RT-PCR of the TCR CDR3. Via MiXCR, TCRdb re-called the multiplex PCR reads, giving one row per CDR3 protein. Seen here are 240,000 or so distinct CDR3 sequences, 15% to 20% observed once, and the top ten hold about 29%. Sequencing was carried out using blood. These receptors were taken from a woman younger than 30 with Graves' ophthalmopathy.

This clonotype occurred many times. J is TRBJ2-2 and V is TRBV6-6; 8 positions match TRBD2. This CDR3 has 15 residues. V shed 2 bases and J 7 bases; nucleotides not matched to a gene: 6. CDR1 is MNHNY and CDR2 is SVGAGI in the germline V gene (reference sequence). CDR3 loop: CASSYDGRAGGELFF. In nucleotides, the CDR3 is TGTGCCAGCAGTTACGACGGGAGGGCCGGCGGGGAGCTGTTTTTT.

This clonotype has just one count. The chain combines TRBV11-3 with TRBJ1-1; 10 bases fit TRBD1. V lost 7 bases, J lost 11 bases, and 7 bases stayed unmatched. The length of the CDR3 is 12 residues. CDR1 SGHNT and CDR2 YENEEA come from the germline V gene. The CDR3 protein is CASKDRGVPAFF. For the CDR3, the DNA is TGTGCCAGCAAGGACAGGGGGGTTCCTGCTTTCTTT.

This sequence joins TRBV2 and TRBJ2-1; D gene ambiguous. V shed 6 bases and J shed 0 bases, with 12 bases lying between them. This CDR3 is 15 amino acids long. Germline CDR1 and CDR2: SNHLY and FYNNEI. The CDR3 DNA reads TGTGCCAGCAGGCTCGACTTAAGCTCCTACAATGAGCAGTTCTTC. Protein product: CASRLDLSSYNEQFF. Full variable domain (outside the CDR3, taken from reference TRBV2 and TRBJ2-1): EPEVTQTPSHQVTQMGQEVILRCVPISNHLYFYWYRQILGQKVEFLVSFYNNEISEKSEIFDDQFSVERPDGSNFTLKIRSTKLEDSAMYFCASRLDLSSYNEQFFGPGTRLTVL.

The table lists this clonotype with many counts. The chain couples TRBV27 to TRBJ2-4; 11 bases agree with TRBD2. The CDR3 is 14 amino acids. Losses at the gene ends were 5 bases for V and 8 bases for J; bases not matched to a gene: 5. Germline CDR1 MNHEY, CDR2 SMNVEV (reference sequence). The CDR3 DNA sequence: TGTGCCAGCAGTGGGACTAGCGGCCCTCACATTCAGTACTTC. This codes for CASSGTSGPHIQYF.

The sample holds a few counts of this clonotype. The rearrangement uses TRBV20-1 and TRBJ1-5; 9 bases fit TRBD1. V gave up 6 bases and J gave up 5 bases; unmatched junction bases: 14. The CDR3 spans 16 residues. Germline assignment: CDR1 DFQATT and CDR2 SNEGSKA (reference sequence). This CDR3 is CSASDTGGAVYQPQHF. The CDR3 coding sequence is TGCAGTGCAAGCGATACAGGGGGCGCCGTTTATCAGCCCCAGCATTTT.

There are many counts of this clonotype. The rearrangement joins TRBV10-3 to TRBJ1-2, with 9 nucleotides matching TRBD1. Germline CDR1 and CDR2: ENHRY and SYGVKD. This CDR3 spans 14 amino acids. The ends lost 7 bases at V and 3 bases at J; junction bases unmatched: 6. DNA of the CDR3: TGTGCCATCAACCGACAGGGGGTCGACTATGGCTACACCTTC. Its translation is CAINRQGVDYGYTF.

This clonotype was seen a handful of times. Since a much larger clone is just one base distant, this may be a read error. The CDR3 DNA reads TGTGCCACCAGTGATTTAAAGGGAAGCCGCCACAATGAGCAGTTCTTC. As protein: CATSDLKGSRHNEQFF. The rearrangement links TRBV24-1 to TRBJ2-1; D remains unclear. Trimming took off 1 base at V and 5 bases at J, with 14 bases between the two ends. This CDR3 region has 16 residues. CDR1 and CDR2 from the germline V gene are KGHDR and SFDVKD.

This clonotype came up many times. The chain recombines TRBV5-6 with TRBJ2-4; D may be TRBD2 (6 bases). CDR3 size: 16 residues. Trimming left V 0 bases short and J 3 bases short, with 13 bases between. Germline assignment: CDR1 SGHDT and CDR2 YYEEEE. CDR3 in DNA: TGTGCCAGCAGCTTGGTCGGAGGGGCGGTCAAAAACATTCAGTACTTC. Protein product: CASSLVGGAVKNIQYF.

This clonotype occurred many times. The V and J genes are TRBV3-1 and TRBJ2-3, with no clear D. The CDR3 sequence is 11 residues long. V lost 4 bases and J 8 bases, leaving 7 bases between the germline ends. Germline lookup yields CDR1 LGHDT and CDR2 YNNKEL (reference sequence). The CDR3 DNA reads TGTGCCAGCAGCCGGTGGGGTACGCAGTATTTT. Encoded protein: CASSRWGTQYF.

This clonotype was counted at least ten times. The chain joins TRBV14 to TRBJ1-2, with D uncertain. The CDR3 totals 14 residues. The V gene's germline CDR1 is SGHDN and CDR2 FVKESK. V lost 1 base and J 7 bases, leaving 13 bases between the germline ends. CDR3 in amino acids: CASSQGGSPSGYTF. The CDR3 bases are TGTGCCAGCAGCCAAGGCGGCAGCCCTTCTGGCTACACCTTC.

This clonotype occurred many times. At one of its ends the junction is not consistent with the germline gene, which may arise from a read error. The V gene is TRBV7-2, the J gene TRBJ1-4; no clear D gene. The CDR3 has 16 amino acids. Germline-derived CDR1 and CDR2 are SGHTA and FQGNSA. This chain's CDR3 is CASSSPRGTPNKKLFF. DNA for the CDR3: TGTGCCAGCAGCTCTCCTCGGGGAACCCCTAATAAAAAACTGTTTTTT.

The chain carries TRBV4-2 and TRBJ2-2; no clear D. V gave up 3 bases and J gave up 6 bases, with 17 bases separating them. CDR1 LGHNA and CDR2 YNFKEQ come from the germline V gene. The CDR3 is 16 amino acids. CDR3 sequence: CASSQVGTRSAGELFF. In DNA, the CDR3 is TGTGCCAGCAGCCAGGTCGGCACCCGGTCGGCCGGGGAGCTGTTTTTT.

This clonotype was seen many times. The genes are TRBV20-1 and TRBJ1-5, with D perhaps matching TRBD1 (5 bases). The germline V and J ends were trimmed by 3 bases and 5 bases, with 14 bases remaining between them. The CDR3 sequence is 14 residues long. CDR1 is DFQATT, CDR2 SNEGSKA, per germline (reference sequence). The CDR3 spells CSARQGSLDQPQHF. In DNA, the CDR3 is TGCAGTGCTAGGCAGGGAAGCCTTGATCAGCCCCAGCATTTT.

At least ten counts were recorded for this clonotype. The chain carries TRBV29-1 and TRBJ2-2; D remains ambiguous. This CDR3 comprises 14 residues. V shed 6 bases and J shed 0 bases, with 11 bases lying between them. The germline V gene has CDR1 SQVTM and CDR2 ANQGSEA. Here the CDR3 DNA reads TGCAGCGTCGCGGCACGGACGAACACCGGGGAGCTGTTTTTT. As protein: CSVAARTNTGELFF.

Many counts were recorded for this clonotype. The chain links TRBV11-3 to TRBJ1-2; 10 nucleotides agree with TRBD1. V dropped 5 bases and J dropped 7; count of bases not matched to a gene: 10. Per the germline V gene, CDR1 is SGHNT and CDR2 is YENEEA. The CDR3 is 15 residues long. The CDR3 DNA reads TGTGCCAGCAGCCCCACCGGGACAGGGGCGTTTGGCTACACCTTC. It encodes CASSPTGTGAFGYTF.

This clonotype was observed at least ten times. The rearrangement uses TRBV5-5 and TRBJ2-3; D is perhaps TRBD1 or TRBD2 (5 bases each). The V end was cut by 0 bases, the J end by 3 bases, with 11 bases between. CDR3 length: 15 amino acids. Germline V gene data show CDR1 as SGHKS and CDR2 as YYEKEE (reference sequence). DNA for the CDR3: TGTGCCAGCAGCTTGGATGGGGGTCGGACAGATACGCAGTATTTT. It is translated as CASSLDGGRTDTQYF.

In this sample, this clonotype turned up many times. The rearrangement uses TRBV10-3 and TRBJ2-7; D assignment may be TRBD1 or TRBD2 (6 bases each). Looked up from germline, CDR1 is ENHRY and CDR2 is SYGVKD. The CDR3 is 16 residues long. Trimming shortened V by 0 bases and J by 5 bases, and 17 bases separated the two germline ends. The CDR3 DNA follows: TGTGCCATCAGTGAGTCGAGGTGGGGGGCCGGGAACGAGCAGTACTTC. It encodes CAISESRWGAGNEQYF.

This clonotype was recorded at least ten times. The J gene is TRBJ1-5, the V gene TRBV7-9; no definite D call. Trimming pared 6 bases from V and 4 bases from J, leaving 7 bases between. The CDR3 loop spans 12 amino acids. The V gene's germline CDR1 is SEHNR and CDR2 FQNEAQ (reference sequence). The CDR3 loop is CASSFPNQPQHF. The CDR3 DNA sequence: TGTGCCAGCAGTTTCCCGAATCAGCCCCAGCATTTT.

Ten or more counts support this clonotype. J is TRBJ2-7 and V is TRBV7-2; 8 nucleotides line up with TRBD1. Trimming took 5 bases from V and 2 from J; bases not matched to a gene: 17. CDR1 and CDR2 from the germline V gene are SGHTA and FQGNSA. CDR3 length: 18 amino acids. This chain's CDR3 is CASSLHPVDRGPAYEQYF. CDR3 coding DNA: TGTGCCAGCAGCCTCCACCCCGTTGACAGGGGACCGGCCTACGAGCAGTACTTC.

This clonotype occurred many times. DNA of the CDR3: TGTGCCATCAGGGTGGGTTCGAACACTGAAGCTTTCTTT. Translating it yields CAIRVGSNTEAFF. The V and J genes are TRBV10-3 and TRBJ1-1; D remains ambiguous. Germline V gene sequence: CDR1 ENHRY, CDR2 SYGVKD. Trimming took off 6 bases at V and 1 base at J, with 9 bases between the two ends. There are 13 residues in the CDR3.

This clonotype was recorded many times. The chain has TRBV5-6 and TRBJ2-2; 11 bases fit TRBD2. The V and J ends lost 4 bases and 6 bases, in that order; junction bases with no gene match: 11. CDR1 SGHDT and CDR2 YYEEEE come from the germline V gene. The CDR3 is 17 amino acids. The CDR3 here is CASSQLLAGGYSGELFF. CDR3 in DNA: TGTGCCAGCAGCCAGCTATTAGCGGGAGGGTACTCCGGGGAGCTGTTTTTT.

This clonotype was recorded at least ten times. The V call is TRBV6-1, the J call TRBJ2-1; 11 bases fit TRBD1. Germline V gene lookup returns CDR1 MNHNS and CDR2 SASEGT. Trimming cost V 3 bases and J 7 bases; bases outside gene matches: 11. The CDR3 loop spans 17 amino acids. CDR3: CASSDWAGQGVGNEQFF. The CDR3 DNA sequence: TGTGCCAGCAGTGACTGGGCGGGACAGGGGGTTGGGAATGAGCAGTTCTTC.

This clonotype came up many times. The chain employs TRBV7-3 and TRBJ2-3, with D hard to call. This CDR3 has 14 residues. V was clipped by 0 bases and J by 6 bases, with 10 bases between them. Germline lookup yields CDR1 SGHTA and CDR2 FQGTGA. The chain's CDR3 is CASSLTGSRDTQYF. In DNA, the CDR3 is TGTGCCAGCAGCTTAACGGGTAGTCGGGATACGCAGTATTTT.

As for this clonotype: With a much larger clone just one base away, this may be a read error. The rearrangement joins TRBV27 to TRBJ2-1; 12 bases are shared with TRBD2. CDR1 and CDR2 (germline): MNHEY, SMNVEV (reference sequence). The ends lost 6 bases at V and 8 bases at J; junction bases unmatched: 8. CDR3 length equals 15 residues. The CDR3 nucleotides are TGTGCCAGCAGCCCTTCTAGCGGGGGGGCGGATGAGCAGTTCTTC. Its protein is CASSPSSGGADEQFF.

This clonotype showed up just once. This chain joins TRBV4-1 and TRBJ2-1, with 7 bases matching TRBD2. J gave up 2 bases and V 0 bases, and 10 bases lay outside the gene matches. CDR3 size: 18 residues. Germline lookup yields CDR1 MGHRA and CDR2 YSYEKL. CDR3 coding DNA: TGCGCCAGCAGCCAAGATGGGGGAGGGATGGCGCCCTACAATGAGCAGTTCTTC. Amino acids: CASSQDGGGMAPYNEQFF.